This TCR beta chain was recovered during a study of T cell responses to AZD1222 COVID-19 vaccine. The study, taken as a whole, reports: As reported, nearly half of all spike-specific TCRs target variant regions that are unmutated. Every sample of the repertoires postdated the peak T cell response. The study found Spike-specific TCR breadth and depth rose after two AZD1222 doses. Most donors were white British and more were female, and clonal diversity was possibly underestimated.

On this clone: The antigen is undetermined.

CDR3 size: 17 residues. Unmatched junction bases numbered 12, after V lost 4 bases and J lost 3 bases. Germline CDR1 reads LNHDA; CDR2 reads SQIVND (reference sequence). TCRdb's copy holds only in-frame clones and misses some; the assay was immunoSEQ multiplex PCR. The table has approximately 98,000 clones, 86% seen once; the top ten hold over 3%. The chain couples TRBV19 to TRBJ1-5; 7 bases are a match to TRBD1. This receptor was taken from an adult in good health. The sequences come from peripheral blood, collected on day 0 of AZD1222 vaccination. CDR3 nucleotides: TGTGCCAGTAGTAGCCCCCAAGACAGGGCGTACAATCAGCCCCAGCATTTT. This sequence encodes CASSSPQDRAYNQPQHF. Using reference TRBV19 and TRBJ1-5 for the parts outside the CDR3, the full variable domain is DGGITQSPKYLFRKEGQNVTLSCEQNLNHDAMYWYRQDPGQGLRLIYYSQIVNDFQKGDIAEGYSVSREKKESFPLTVTSAQKNPTAFYLCASSSPQDRAYNQPQHFGDGTRLSIL.